This T cell receptor (beta chain) emerged from a study of post-analysis software for immune sequencing data. Across the study: Relapsing-remitting, secondary progressive and progressive-relapsing multiple sclerosis courses were included.

Study-level findings and limits: Normalized Chao1 diversity was significantly lower in multiple sclerosis patients than in controls. Four or five TRBV segments were more frequent in patients than controls; TRBV5-6, TRBV5-1 and TRBV20-1 belonged to this group.

The CDR3 contains 16 residues. CDR1 and CDR2 (germline): SGHRS, YFSETQ. Trimming took off 0 bases at V and 1 base at J, with 11 bases between the two ends. TCR beta cDNA libraries included unique molecular identifiers. cDNA molecules numbering about 480,000 came from roughly 0.93 to 9.6 million T cells. Using its own MiXCR run on the PCR reads, TCRdb lists one record per CDR3 protein. The sample yields 750,000 to 950,000 distinct CDR3 sequences, 53% seen once. Details on this clonotype: Its antigen remains unknown.

The specimen was blood. The J gene is TRBJ2-1, the V gene TRBV5-1; D might be TRBD2 (5 bases). The receptor comes from a girl aged 5-17 years with multiple sclerosis. The CDR3 nucleotides are TGCGCCAGCAGCTTGGTTGCGGGTACATCCTACAATGAGCAGTTCTTC. Its protein is CASSLVAGTSYNEQFF.